The 23 T cell receptor beta chains below all came from one sample that was sequenced in a study of blood T cell repertoires in COVID-19. Measured with immunoSEQ multiplex PCR; TCRdb has only the in-frame clones, and not every one. The top ten clones hold approximately 4.5% of a sample with 110,000 or so clones, 85% to 90% of them seen once. Material: peripheral blood. These receptors originate from a woman aged 45-65 years with acute or convalescent COVID-19.

This rearrangement joins TRBV6-6 to TRBJ2-5; D perhaps matches TRBD1 (6 bases). Trimming cost V 0 bases and J 4 bases, with 12 bases left between them. Germline values: CDR1 MNHNY, CDR2 SVGAGI (reference sequence). The CDR3 has 15 amino acids. CDR3 in amino acids: CASSYSRGRGETQYF. The CDR3 DNA follows: TGTGCCAGCAGTTACTCGAGGGGCAGGGGAGAGACCCAGTACTTC.

The chain couples TRBV28 to TRBJ1-1, with no clear D. The CDR3 has 11 amino acids. V was shortened by 8 bases and J by 1 base, with 5 bases between the two germline ends. CDR1 and CDR2 (germline): MDHEN, SYDVKM. The CDR3 spells CASRENTEAFF. DNA for the CDR3: TGTGCCAGCCGGGAGAACACTGAAGCTTTCTTT.

J is TRBJ1-1 and V is TRBV19; D might be TRBD1 (6 bases). CDR3 size: 14 residues. The germline V gene has CDR1 LNHDA and CDR2 SQIVND (reference sequence). V dropped 4 bases and J dropped 1 base, with 10 bases sitting between them. The CDR3 protein is CASSKGQQNTEAFF. The DNA for the CDR3 is TGTGCCAGTAGTAAGGGACAACAGAACACTGAAGCTTTCTTT.

The chain carries TRBV11-2 and TRBJ2-1, with unresolved D. Trimming removed 5 bases at V and 8 bases at J, with 10 bases between. The CDR3 has 12 amino acids. The V gene's germline CDR1 is SGHAT and CDR2 FQNNGV. CDR3 region: CASSREPDEQFF. CDR3 DNA sequence: TGTGCCAGCAGCCGAGAGCCCGATGAGCAGTTCTTC.

The J gene is TRBJ1-6, the V gene TRBV28, with a tentative D call TRBD1 (6 bases). The CDR3 runs 14 residues. The germline V and J ends were trimmed by 5 bases and 6 bases, with 11 bases remaining between them. CDR1 is MDHEN and CDR2 is SYDVKM in the germline V gene. The DNA for the CDR3 is TGTGCCAGCAGTCCGGACAGAATTAATTCACCCCTCCACTTT. Protein: CASSPDRINSPLHF.

This sequence joins TRBV15 and TRBJ1-3; 8 bases are a match to TRBD1. V dropped 5 bases and J dropped 7; count of bases not matched to a gene: 10. The CDR3 runs 15 residues. Germline V gene sequence: CDR1 LNHNV, CDR2 YYDKDF (reference sequence). This chain's CDR3 is CATSGMDRDYNTIYF. CDR3 bases: TGTGCCACCAGCGGAATGGACAGGGATTATAACACCATATATTTT. Filled out from reference TRBV15 and TRBJ1-3, the complete variable domain reads DAMVIQNPRYQVTQFGKPVTLSCSQTLNHNVMYWYQQKSSQAPKLLFHYYDKDFNNEADTPDNFQSRRPNTSFCFLDIRSPGLGDTAMYLCATSGMDRDYNTIYFGEGSWLTVV.

This clone was observed a single time. The chain is built from TRBV30 and TRBJ1-2, with a possible D match to TRBD1 (6 bases). Germline CDR1 is GTSNPN and CDR2 is SVGIG (reference sequence). There are 16 residues in the CDR3. V was cut by 6 bases and J by 5 bases, with 25 bases left in between. As DNA, the CDR3 is TGTGCCTGCCCGACAGGAGGACGTACGGCGTTTTATGGCTACACCTTC. Amino acid sequence: CACPTGGRTAFYGYTF.

This rearrangement joins TRBV9 to TRBJ2-7, with 9 bases lining up with TRBD1. V lost 2 bases to trimming and J lost 2 bases; unmatched junction nucleotides: 5. CDR1 and CDR2 from the germline V gene are SGDLS and YYNGEE. This CDR3 has 15 residues. This CDR3 is CASSVGQGSAYEQYF. CDR3 sequence (DNA): TGTGCCAGCAGCGTTGGACAGGGGAGCGCCTACGAGCAGTACTTC.

This clone was detected only once. V is TRBV30 and J is TRBJ1-2, with D possibly being TRBD1 (5 bases). CDR1 is GTSNPN, CDR2 SVGIG, per germline (reference sequence). The CDR3 covers 13 residues. V lost 2 bases, J lost 2 bases, and 9 bases lay in between. The CDR3 sequence: CAWSYAGNYGYTF. DNA of the CDR3: TGTGCCTGGAGTTATGCAGGGAACTATGGCTACACCTTC.

This sequence joins TRBV18 and TRBJ1-1; 7 bases map to TRBD1. V dropped 6 bases and J dropped 5; count of bases not matched to a gene: 15. The germline CDR1 and CDR2 sequences are KGHSH and LQKENI. The CDR3 sequence is 16 residues long. The CDR3 spells CASSLAGTALGTEAFF. CDR3 nucleotide sequence: TGTGCCAGCTCGCTTGCCGGGACAGCCCTGGGGACTGAAGCTTTCTTT.

The J gene is TRBJ1-6, the V gene TRBV29-1; D is undetermined. V was cut by 1 base and J by 5 bases, with 6 bases left in between. CDR3 length: 13 amino acids. Germline V gene data show CDR1 as SQVTM and CDR2 as ANQGSEA. The CDR3 is CSVEGPDNSPLHF. The CDR3 nucleotides are TGCAGCGTTGAAGGGCCCGATAATTCACCCCTCCACTTT.

The chain recombines TRBV5-4 with TRBJ2-3; possibly TRBD1 for D (5 bases). The germline CDR1 and CDR2 sequences are SGHNT and YYREEE (reference sequence). With 1 base removed from V and 6 bases from J, the gap between germline ends came to 18 bases. The CDR3 sequence is 16 residues long. DNA of the CDR3: TGTGCCAGCAGCTTGATTTCAGGGATAAAACTCGATACGCAGTATTTT. It codes for CASSLISGIKLDTQYF.

V and J are TRBV20-1 and TRBJ1-5, with D possibly being TRBD1 (6 bases). This CDR3 has 16 amino acids. CDR1 is DFQATT, CDR2 SNEGSKA, per germline (reference sequence). The ends were cut back, 3 bases at V and 0 bases at J, with 15 bases in the middle. Here the CDR3 DNA reads TGCAGTGCTAGTGAGGACAGCAGCTATAGCAATCAGCCCCAGCATTTT. Protein sequence: CSASEDSSYSNQPQHF.

The rearrangement uses TRBV2 and TRBJ1-2; D is uncertain. The CDR3 has 11 residues. Germline CDR1 reads SNHLY; CDR2 reads FYNNEI. The V and J ends lost 7 bases and 4 bases respectively, with 7 bases between them. CDR3 sequence reads: CASKQAYGYTF. The CDR3 coding sequence is TGTGCCAGCAAGCAAGCCTATGGCTACACCTTC.

V usage is TRBV6-2 or TRBV6-3 and J usage is TRBJ2-5, with 7 bases identical to TRBD1. This CDR3 has 14 residues. V lost 2 bases to trimming and J lost 3 bases; unmatched junction nucleotides: 3. Germline values: CDR1 MNHEY, CDR2 SVGEGT. CDR3 nucleotide sequence: TGTGCCAGCAGTTACGCAGGGGGTAAAGAGACCCAGTACTTC. Translated, it gives CASSYAGGKETQYF.

The gene calls are TRBV11-3 and TRBJ1-1; perhaps TRBD1 as D (6 bases). Germline V gives CDR1 SGHNT, CDR2 YENEEA. This CDR3 contains 13 residues. The V end lost 4 bases, the J end lost 1 base, and 7 bases lay between the germline ends. CDR3 in amino acids: CASSSGQNTEAFF. The DNA for the CDR3 is TGTGCCAGCAGCTCGGGACAGAACACTGAAGCTTTCTTT. The full variable domain, in which reference TRBV11-3 and TRBJ1-1 provide the parts outside the CDR3, is EAGVVQSPRYKIIEKKQPVAFWCNPISGHNTLYWYLQNLGQGPELLIRYENEEAVDDSQLPKDRFSAERLKGVDSTLKIQPAELGDSAVYLCASSSGQNTEAFFGQGTRLTVV.

The chain is built from TRBV2 and TRBJ2-1; D not resolved. V lost 7 bases to trimming and J lost 7 bases, with 17 bases between them. This CDR3 has 14 residues. The V gene's germline CDR1 is SNHLY and CDR2 FYNNEI. This chain's CDR3 is CASNPEQSKNEQFF. In DNA form, the CDR3 reads TGTGCCAGCAACCCCGAGCAATCAAAAAATGAGCAGTTCTTC.

The rearrangement uses TRBV5-4 and TRBJ2-3, with a possible D match to TRBD2 (5 bases). Germline loops: CDR1 SGHNT, CDR2 YYREEE (reference sequence). The germline V and J ends were trimmed by 4 bases and 0 bases, with 15 bases remaining between them. This CDR3 is 16 amino acids long. CDR3 in amino acids: CASSGEGSVSTDTQYF. In nucleotides, the CDR3 is TGTGCCAGCAGCGGCGAGGGTAGCGTTAGCACAGATACGCAGTATTTT.

The gene calls are TRBV19 and TRBJ1-1; a possible D gene is TRBD1 (6 bases). The V end lost 5 bases, the J end lost 4 bases, and 23 bases lay between the germline ends. The CDR3 loop spans 17 amino acids. Germline V gene data show CDR1 as LNHDA and CDR2 as SQIVND (reference sequence). CDR3 sequence (DNA): TGTGCCAGTAGTTCTCACCCTCAGGGGAGGGCGGGCACTGAAGCTTTCTTT. It specifies CASSSHPQGRAGTEAFF.

This chain connects TRBV4-1 to TRBJ1-1; D unclear. CDR3 length: 13 amino acids. The V gene's germline CDR1 is MGHRA and CDR2 YSYEKL. Trimming stripped 0 bases from V and 3 bases from J, with 5 bases between. The CDR3 protein is CASSQEKHTEAFF. Here the CDR3 DNA reads TGCGCCAGCAGCCAAGAGAAGCACACTGAAGCTTTCTTT.

This rearrangement joins TRBV9 to TRBJ1-5, with D perhaps TRBD1 (6 bases). V lost 4 bases, J lost 0 bases, and 11 bases lay in between. The V gene's germline CDR1 is SGDLS and CDR2 YYNGEE. There are 15 residues in the CDR3. The CDR3 DNA reads as TGTGCCAGCAGCTCTTCAGGGGTTAGCAATCAGCCCCAGCATTTT. Protein sequence: CASSSSGVSNQPQHF.

This rearrangement joins TRBV10-1 to TRBJ2-7, with D tentatively TRBD1 (5 bases). Germline V gene lookup returns CDR1 WNHNN and CDR2 SYGVQD (reference sequence). With 3 bases removed from V and 5 bases from J, the gap between germline ends came to 11 bases. The CDR3 has 13 residues. The DNA of the CDR3 is TGCGCCAGCAGTGACTTTATAGGGGACGAGCAGTACTTC. Protein sequence: CASSDFIGDEQYF.

This sequence joins TRBV7-8 and TRBJ2-5; 10 nucleotides line up with TRBD1. Losses at the gene ends were 6 bases for V and 2 bases for J; bases not matched to a gene: 15. The germline V gene encodes CDR1 SGHVS and CDR2 FQNEAQ. The CDR3 consists of 18 residues. The CDR3, as DNA: TGTGCCAGCAGTCTAGATCTGTGGGACAGGGGAGTGCAAGAGACCCAGTACTTC. It specifies CASSLDLWDRGVQETQYF.